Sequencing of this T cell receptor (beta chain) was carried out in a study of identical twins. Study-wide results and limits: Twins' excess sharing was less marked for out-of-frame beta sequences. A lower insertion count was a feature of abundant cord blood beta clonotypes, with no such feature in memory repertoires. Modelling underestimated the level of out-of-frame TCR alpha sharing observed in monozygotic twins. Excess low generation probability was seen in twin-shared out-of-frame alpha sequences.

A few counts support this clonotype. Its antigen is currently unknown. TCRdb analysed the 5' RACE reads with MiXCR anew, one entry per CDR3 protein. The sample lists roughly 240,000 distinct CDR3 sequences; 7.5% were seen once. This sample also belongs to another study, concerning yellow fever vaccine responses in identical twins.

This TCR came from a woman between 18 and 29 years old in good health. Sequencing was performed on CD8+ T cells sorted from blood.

CDR3 protein: CASSYSQGTDTQYF. CDR3 bases: TGTGCCAGCAGTTACAGCCAGGGAACAGATACGCAGTATTTT. V gene TRBV6-5 combines with J gene TRBJ2-3; the D gene is possibly TRBD1 (5 bases). Germline loops: CDR1 MNHEY, CDR2 SVGAGI. With 2 bases removed from V and 3 bases from J, the gap between germline ends came to 9 bases. This CDR3 has 14 amino acids.